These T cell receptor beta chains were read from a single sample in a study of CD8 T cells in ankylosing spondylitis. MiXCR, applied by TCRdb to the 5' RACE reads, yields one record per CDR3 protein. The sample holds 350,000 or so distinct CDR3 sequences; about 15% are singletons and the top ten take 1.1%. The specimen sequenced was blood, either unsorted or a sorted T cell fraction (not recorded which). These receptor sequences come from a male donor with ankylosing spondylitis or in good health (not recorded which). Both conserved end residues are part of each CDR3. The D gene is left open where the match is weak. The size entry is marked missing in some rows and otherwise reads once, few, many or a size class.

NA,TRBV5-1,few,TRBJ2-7,TGCGCCAGCAGCCAAAGGGAGTCCCTCAATCAGTACTTC,CASSQRESLNQYF
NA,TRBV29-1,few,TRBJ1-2,TGCAGCGTTGGACAAGGGCAAAGCGGGGGCTACACCTTC,CSVGQGQSGGYTF
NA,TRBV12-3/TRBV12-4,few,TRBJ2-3,TGTGCCAGCAGTTTACGGAACTCCCTCACAGATACGCAGTATTTT,CASSLRNSLTDTQYF
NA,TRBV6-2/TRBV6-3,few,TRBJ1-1,TGTGCCAGCAGGGGGGCGAACACTGAAGCTTTCTTT,CASRGANTEAFF
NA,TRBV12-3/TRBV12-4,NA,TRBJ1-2,TGTGCCAGCAGTTCCTCCGTTTCATACCATAAAGAATATGGCTACACCTTC,CASSSSVSYHKEYGYTF
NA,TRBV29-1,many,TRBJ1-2,TGCAGCGTTGAAGACCCCTCGGGTTATAGTGGCTACACCTTC,CSVEDPSGYSGYTF
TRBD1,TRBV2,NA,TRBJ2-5,TGTGCCAGCAGCATGGACAGGGACTTCCAAGAGACCCAGTACTTC,CASSMDRDFQETQYF
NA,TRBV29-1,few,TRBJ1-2,TGCAGCGCTCCAGGGGAGGCTAACTATGGCTACACCTTC,CSAPGEANYGYTF
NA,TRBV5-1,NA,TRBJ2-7,TGCGCCAGCAGCTTGGGTAGGGACGACGAGCAGTACTTC,CASSLGRDDEQYF
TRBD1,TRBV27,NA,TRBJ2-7,TGTGCCAGCAGTTCGAGGACAGGGTCTATGGAGCAGTATTTC,CASSSRTGSMEQYF
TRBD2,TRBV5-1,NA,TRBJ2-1,TGCGCCAGCAGCCGTACTAGCGGGAGGGCCGGCTACAATGAGCAGTTCTTC,CASSRTSGRAGYNEQFF
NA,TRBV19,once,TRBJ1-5,TGTGCCAGTAGTCTAGGGATCCAGCCCCAGCATTTT,CASSLGIQPQHF
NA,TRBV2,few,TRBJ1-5,TGTGCCAGCAAATTGGACAGTGGGGTAAATCAGCCCCAGCATTTT,CASKLDSGVNQPQHF
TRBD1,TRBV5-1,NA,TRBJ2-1,TGCGCCAGCAGGTTTCCCGGGACAGGCTACAATGAGCAGTTCTTC,CASRFPGTGYNEQFF
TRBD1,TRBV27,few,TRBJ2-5,TGTGCCAGCAGTCCAGGGGGCTGGGGAGAGACCCAGTACTTC,CASSPGGWGETQYF
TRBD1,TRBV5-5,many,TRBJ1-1,TGTGCCAGCAGCTTGATTAATACAGGGGTCACTGAAGCTTTCTTT,CASSLINTGVTEAFF
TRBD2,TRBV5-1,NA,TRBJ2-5,TGCGCCAGCAGCTTGGCGGCGGGGGAATCGGAGACCCAGTACTTC,CASSLAAGESETQYF
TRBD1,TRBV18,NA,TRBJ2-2,TGTGCCAGCTCCGAGGCGGACAGGGCCACCGGGGAGCTGTTTTTT,CASSEADRATGELFF
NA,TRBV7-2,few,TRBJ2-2,TGTGCCAGCAGGCCAAGGGCGAACACCGGGGAGCTGTTTTTT,CASRPRANTGELFF
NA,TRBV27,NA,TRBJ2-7,TGTGCCAGCGGCAGGATTTCCTCCTACGAGCAGTACTTC,CASGRISSYEQYF
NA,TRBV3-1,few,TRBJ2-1,TGTGCCAGCAGCCAAACCGAAAGGGGAGGTGAGCAGTTCTTC,CASSQTERGGEQFF
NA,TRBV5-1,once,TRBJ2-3,TGCGCCAGCAGCGCCGGAGGGTTTGAGACGCAGTATTTT,CASSAGGFETQYF
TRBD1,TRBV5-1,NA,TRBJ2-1,TGCGCCAGCAGCGGGACAGTGGTTGTCGAGCAGTTCTTC,CASSGTVVVEQFF
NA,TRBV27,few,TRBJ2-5,TGTGCCAGCACGACTTCGGGGCGGGAGACCCAGTACTTC,CASTTSGRETQYF
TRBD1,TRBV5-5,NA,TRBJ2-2,TGTGCCAGCAGCTTGGGACACTCACCGGGACAGGCCACCGGGGAGCTGTTTTTT,CASSLGHSPGQATGELFF
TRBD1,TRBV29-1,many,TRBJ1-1,TGCAGCGGTACCCAGGGGGGAAACACTGAAGCTTTCTTT,CSGTQGGNTEAFF
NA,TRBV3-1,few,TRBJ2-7,TGTGCCAGCAGCCTCATGGGGGCCTCCTACGAGCAGTACTTC,CASSLMGASYEQYF
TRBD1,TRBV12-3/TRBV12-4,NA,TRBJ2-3,TGTGCCAGCAGTTTTCCAGGGGGCAGAGATACGCAGTATTTT,CASSFPGGRDTQYF
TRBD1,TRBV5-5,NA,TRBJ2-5,TGTGCCAGCAGCCGACAGGGTACCCAAGAGACCCAGTACTTC,CASSRQGTQETQYF
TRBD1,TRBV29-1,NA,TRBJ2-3,TGCAGCGCTCAGGGGGCTGCCTCCTTAACAGATACGCAGTATTTT,CSAQGAASLTDTQYF
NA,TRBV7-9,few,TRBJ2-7,TGTGCCAGCAGCTTACGCGGGGACTACGAGCAGTACTTC,CASSLRGDYEQYF
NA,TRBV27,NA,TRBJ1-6,TGTGCCAGCAGCCCTACATGGTCCTATAATTCACCCCTCCACTTT,CASSPTWSYNSPLHF
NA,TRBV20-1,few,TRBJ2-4,TGCAGTGCTACGGGGGTAGCCAAAAACATTCAGTACTTC,CSATGVAKNIQYF
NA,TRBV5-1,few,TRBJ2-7,TGCGCCAGCAGCCAGGAATCACTCTACGAGCAGTACTTC,CASSQESLYEQYF
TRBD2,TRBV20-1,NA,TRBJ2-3,TGCAGTGCTAGGATTGGGACGGGAGGGAGGACAGATACGCAGTATTTT,CSARIGTGGRTDTQYF
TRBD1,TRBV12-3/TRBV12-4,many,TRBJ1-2,TGTGCCAGCAGCGCAGGGGGAGGCTACACCTTC,CASSAGGGYTF